This is a list of T cell receptor beta chains from one sample in a study of identical twins. From the 5' RACE reads, TCRdb called clonotypes with MiXCR, one entry per CDR3 protein. The table records some 570,000 distinct CDR3 sequences, about a fifth of them present only once. These data were likewise used in another study, on yellow fever vaccine responses in identical twins.

Sample: CD4+ T cells sorted from blood. These receptors all come from a young woman in good health. Each CDR3 is given with its conserved first and last residue. Fields, in order: J gene, V gene, clone size, D gene, CDR3 length, CDR3 protein, CDR3 DNA. D genes are given only for firm matches. Clone size is shown for a subset of rows, as once, few, many or a class of expanded clone.

j_call: TRBJ2-3
v_call: TRBV5-4
clone_size: few
d_call: -
cdr3_length: 14
cdr3_aa: CASSWETSSDTQYF
cdr3_nt: TGTGCCAGCAGCTGGGAGACTAGTAGTGATACGCAGTATTTT

j_call: TRBJ2-2
v_call: TRBV6-1
clone_size: -
d_call: TRBD1
cdr3_length: 15
cdr3_aa: CASSQTQGASGELFF
cdr3_nt: TGTGCCAGCAGCCAAACACAGGGGGCTAGCGGGGAGCTGTTTTTT

j_call: TRBJ1-6
v_call: TRBV5-1
clone_size: -
d_call: TRBD1
cdr3_length: 14
cdr3_aa: CASSGTTGGNPLHF
cdr3_nt: TGCGCCAGCAGCGGGACGACAGGGGGGAATCCCCTCCACTTT

j_call: TRBJ2-7
v_call: TRBV10-1
clone_size: -
d_call: -
cdr3_length: 13
cdr3_aa: CASRKGGTYEQYF
cdr3_nt: TGCGCCAGCAGGAAGGGGGGCACCTACGAGCAGTACTTC

j_call: TRBJ2-1
v_call: TRBV4-1
clone_size: few
d_call: TRBD2
cdr3_length: 17
cdr3_aa: CASSHEPGLANDNEQFF
cdr3_nt: TGCGCCAGCAGCCACGAACCGGGACTAGCTAATGACAATGAGCAGTTCTTC

j_call: TRBJ2-1
v_call: TRBV20-1
clone_size: few
d_call: TRBD2
cdr3_length: 15
cdr3_aa: CSARDGTSVYNEQFF
cdr3_nt: TGCAGTGCTAGAGATGGGACTAGCGTCTACAATGAGCAGTTCTTC

j_call: TRBJ1-2
v_call: TRBV3-1
clone_size: -
d_call: -
cdr3_length: 15
cdr3_aa: CASSHLDRTHYGYTF
cdr3_nt: TGTGCCAGCAGCCACTTGGACAGAACTCACTATGGCTACACCTTC

j_call: TRBJ2-7
v_call: TRBV5-1
clone_size: -
d_call: TRBD2
cdr3_length: 17
cdr3_aa: CASSSMRTSGRPNEQYF
cdr3_nt: TGCGCCAGCAGCAGCATGCGGACTAGCGGGAGGCCGAACGAGCAGTACTTC

j_call: TRBJ1-1
v_call: TRBV3-1
clone_size: few
d_call: -
cdr3_length: 15
cdr3_aa: CASSQGNGGNTEAFF
cdr3_nt: TGTGCCAGCAGCCAAGGTAACGGAGGGAACACTGAAGCTTTCTTT

j_call: TRBJ2-5
v_call: TRBV7-6
clone_size: -
d_call: -
cdr3_length: 13
cdr3_aa: CASSLVLSETQYF
cdr3_nt: TGTGCCAGCAGCTTAGTACTATCCGAGACCCAGTACTTC

j_call: TRBJ2-6
v_call: TRBV18
clone_size: once
d_call: -
cdr3_length: 17
cdr3_aa: CASSRGTQSSGANVLTF
cdr3_nt: TGTGCCAGCTCTCGGGGGACACAATCCTCTGGGGCCAACGTCCTGACTTTC

j_call: TRBJ2-3
v_call: TRBV7-3
clone_size: -
d_call: -
cdr3_length: 16
cdr3_aa: CASSSGTVGTADTQYF
cdr3_nt: TGTGCCAGCAGCTCAGGAACGGTGGGCACGGCAGATACGCAGTATTTT

j_call: TRBJ2-1
v_call: TRBV7-8
clone_size: -
d_call: -
cdr3_length: 17
cdr3_aa: CASSPPFAIEGLNEQFF
cdr3_nt: TGTGCCAGCAGCCCCCCCTTCGCGATAGAGGGGCTCAATGAGCAGTTCTTC

j_call: TRBJ2-2
v_call: TRBV19
clone_size: few
d_call: -
cdr3_length: 14
cdr3_aa: CASSFAANTGELFF
cdr3_nt: TGTGCCAGTAGTTTTGCGGCTAACACCGGGGAGCTGTTTTTT

j_call: TRBJ2-1
v_call: TRBV3-1
clone_size: few
d_call: TRBD2
cdr3_length: 18
cdr3_aa: CASSQTGLAGGPYNEQFF
cdr3_nt: TGTGCCAGCAGCCAAACCGGACTAGCGGGGGGCCCCTACAATGAGCAGTTCTTC

j_call: TRBJ2-1
v_call: TRBV7-3
clone_size: -
d_call: TRBD2
cdr3_length: 15
cdr3_aa: CASSFSPSGYNEQFF
cdr3_nt: TGTGCCAGCAGCTTTTCCCCTAGCGGGTACAATGAGCAGTTCTTC

j_call: TRBJ1-6
v_call: TRBV25-1
clone_size: -
d_call: -
cdr3_length: 13
cdr3_aa: CASSEQTNSPLHF
cdr3_nt: TGTGCCAGCAGTGAACAGACTAATTCACCCCTCCACTTT

j_call: TRBJ2-3
v_call: TRBV24-1
clone_size: -
d_call: -
cdr3_length: 17
cdr3_aa: CATSDFEGGTSMDTQYF
cdr3_nt: TGTGCCACCAGTGATTTTGAGGGGGGGACCAGTATGGATACGCAGTATTTT

j_call: TRBJ2-2
v_call: TRBV12-3/TRBV12-4
clone_size: few
d_call: TRBD1
cdr3_length: 16
cdr3_aa: CASSQGAGGVSEELFF
cdr3_nt: TGTGCCAGCAGTCAAGGGGCAGGGGGCGTTTCCGAGGAGCTGTTTTTT

j_call: TRBJ2-1
v_call: TRBV11-3
clone_size: once
d_call: -
cdr3_length: 17
cdr3_aa: CASSLVDGGGPYNEQFF
cdr3_nt: TGTGCCAGCAGCTTAGTAGATGGGGGGGGGCCCTACAATGAGCAGTTCTTC

j_call: TRBJ2-1
v_call: TRBV12-5
clone_size: -
d_call: -
cdr3_length: 15
cdr3_aa: CASGLVLDSYNEQFF
cdr3_nt: TGTGCTAGTGGTTTGGTACTCGATAGCTACAATGAGCAGTTCTTC

j_call: TRBJ2-5
v_call: TRBV6-1
clone_size: -
d_call: -
cdr3_length: 13
cdr3_aa: CASRRGTQETQYF
cdr3_nt: TGTGCCAGCAGAAGGGGCACCCAAGAGACCCAGTACTTC

j_call: TRBJ2-5
v_call: TRBV4-2
clone_size: many
d_call: TRBD2
cdr3_length: 16
cdr3_aa: CASSQSLAGAKETQYF
cdr3_nt: TGTGCCAGCAGCCAGAGTCTAGCGGGAGCGAAGGAGACCCAGTACTTC

j_call: TRBJ2-2
v_call: TRBV6-4
clone_size: few
d_call: TRBD2
cdr3_length: 16
cdr3_aa: CASSLSGSRDTGELFF
cdr3_nt: TGTGCCAGCAGTCTTAGCGGGAGTCGGGACACCGGGGAGCTGTTTTTT

j_call: TRBJ2-5
v_call: TRBV5-1
clone_size: many
d_call: -
cdr3_length: 11
cdr3_aa: CASSSAETQYF
cdr3_nt: TGCGCCAGCAGCTCGGCGGAGACCCAGTACTTC

j_call: TRBJ1-1
v_call: TRBV12-3/TRBV12-4
clone_size: -
d_call: -
cdr3_length: 12
cdr3_aa: CASSPTYTEAFF
cdr3_nt: TGTGCCAGCAGTCCTACTTACACTGAAGCTTTCTTT

j_call: TRBJ2-5
v_call: TRBV27
clone_size: few
d_call: -
cdr3_length: 15
cdr3_aa: CASSLWPRPQETQYF
cdr3_nt: TGTGCCAGCAGTTTATGGCCGAGACCCCAAGAGACCCAGTACTTC

j_call: TRBJ1-1
v_call: TRBV29-1
clone_size: -
d_call: -
cdr3_length: 16
cdr3_aa: CSAASTGWGLNTEAFF
cdr3_nt: TGCAGCGCCGCCTCCACCGGCTGGGGATTGAACACTGAAGCTTTCTTT

j_call: TRBJ2-2
v_call: TRBV6-1
clone_size: few
d_call: -
cdr3_length: 15
cdr3_aa: CASSPSRGGTGELFF
cdr3_nt: TGTGCCAGCAGCCCTTCCCGGGGTGGCACCGGGGAGCTGTTTTTT

j_call: TRBJ2-3
v_call: TRBV29-1
clone_size: -
d_call: TRBD1
cdr3_length: 15
cdr3_aa: CSYQAGTASTDTQYF
cdr3_nt: TGCAGCTACCAGGCCGGGACAGCGAGCACAGATACGCAGTATTTT

j_call: TRBJ2-1
v_call: TRBV9
clone_size: -
d_call: TRBD2
cdr3_length: 15
cdr3_aa: CASSPAGGRWNEQFF
cdr3_nt: TGTGCCAGCAGCCCCGCCGGCGGGAGATGGAATGAGCAGTTCTTC

j_call: TRBJ2-1
v_call: TRBV10-3
clone_size: many
d_call: -
cdr3_length: 15
cdr3_aa: CAISAGQGNYNEQFF
cdr3_nt: TGTGCCATCAGTGCTGGGCAGGGTAACTACAATGAGCAGTTCTTC

j_call: TRBJ2-7
v_call: TRBV24-1
clone_size: few
d_call: TRBD2
cdr3_length: 16
cdr3_aa: CATSDFWSSGRDEQYF
cdr3_nt: TGTGCCACCAGTGATTTTTGGAGTAGCGGGAGAGACGAGCAGTACTTC

j_call: TRBJ2-3
v_call: TRBV10-3
clone_size: -
d_call: TRBD2
cdr3_length: 14
cdr3_aa: CAITPGGSTDTQYF
cdr3_nt: TGTGCCATCACCCCGGGGGGGAGCACAGATACGCAGTATTTT

j_call: TRBJ2-7
v_call: TRBV15
clone_size: -
d_call: TRBD2
cdr3_length: 18
cdr3_aa: CATSRGGTSGISRAEQYF
cdr3_nt: TGTGCCACCAGCAGAGGCGGGACTAGCGGGATTAGTCGGGCCGAGCAGTACTTC

j_call: TRBJ2-5
v_call: TRBV6-1
clone_size: few
d_call: TRBD2
cdr3_length: 15
cdr3_aa: CASIPSGVPGETQYF
cdr3_nt: TGTGCCAGCATTCCTAGCGGGGTTCCGGGGGAGACCCAGTACTTC

j_call: TRBJ1-6
v_call: TRBV4-1
clone_size: -
d_call: -
cdr3_length: 14
cdr3_aa: CASSQGAEYSPLHF
cdr3_nt: TGCGCCAGCAGCCAAGGGGCAGAATATTCACCCCTCCACTTT

j_call: TRBJ2-4
v_call: TRBV15
clone_size: -
d_call: -
cdr3_length: 17
cdr3_aa: CATSRDRVPSAKNIQYF
cdr3_nt: TGTGCCACCAGCAGAGATAGGGTCCCTTCAGCCAAAAACATTCAGTACTTC

j_call: TRBJ2-1
v_call: TRBV24-1
clone_size: -
d_call: TRBD1
cdr3_length: 16
cdr3_aa: CATSDPDRGHYNEQFF
cdr3_nt: TGTGCCACCAGTGATCCGGACAGGGGGCACTACAATGAGCAGTTCTTC

j_call: TRBJ2-7
v_call: TRBV29-1
clone_size: -
d_call: -
cdr3_length: 13
cdr3_aa: CSVGQTSTYEQYF
cdr3_nt: TGCAGCGTCGGACAGACCTCGACCTACGAGCAGTACTTC

j_call: TRBJ2-2
v_call: TRBV6-5
clone_size: -
d_call: -
cdr3_length: 16
cdr3_aa: CASSYGTITGTGELFF
cdr3_nt: TGTGCCAGCAGTTACGGCACCATCACAGGGACCGGGGAGCTGTTTTTT

j_call: TRBJ1-5
v_call: TRBV10-3
clone_size: few
d_call: -
cdr3_length: 16
cdr3_aa: CAISESGRQGYQPQHF
cdr3_nt: TGTGCCATCAGTGAGTCGGGCAGGCAGGGGTACCAGCCCCAGCATTTT

j_call: TRBJ2-1
v_call: TRBV12-3/TRBV12-4
clone_size: -
d_call: -
cdr3_length: 15
cdr3_aa: CASRGRVRSYNEQFF
cdr3_nt: TGTGCCAGCAGGGGTCGGGTCCGTTCCTACAATGAGCAGTTCTTC

j_call: TRBJ1-5
v_call: TRBV10-3
clone_size: -
d_call: -
cdr3_length: 13
cdr3_aa: CAISEGGNQPQHF
cdr3_nt: TGTGCCATCAGTGAGGGAGGAAATCAGCCCCAGCATTTT

j_call: TRBJ1-6
v_call: TRBV3-1
clone_size: few
d_call: -
cdr3_length: 12
cdr3_aa: CASSQAGRALHF
cdr3_nt: TGTGCCAGCAGCCAAGCTGGTAGGGCCCTCCACTTT

j_call: TRBJ2-7
v_call: TRBV20-1
clone_size: -
d_call: TRBD1
cdr3_length: 13
cdr3_aa: CSARGGTGREQYF
cdr3_nt: TGCAGTGCTAGAGGGGGGACAGGCCGCGAGCAGTACTTC

j_call: TRBJ2-2
v_call: TRBV7-8
clone_size: few
d_call: -
cdr3_length: 14
cdr3_aa: CASSIRLNTGELFF
cdr3_nt: TGTGCCAGCAGTATCAGACTTAACACCGGGGAGCTGTTTTTT